This T cell receptor beta chain derives from a study of regulatory T cells in long-lasting Graves disease. CDR3 length: 17 residues. From germline, CDR1 is LGHNT and CDR2 FRNRAP. Trimming removed 6 bases from V and 0 bases from J; junction bases left unmatched: 5. Time point in this sample: newly diagnosed GD, antithyroid drugs for less than 3 months. TCR sequences were obtained from RNA taken from PBMCs. Sequencing libraries for TCR beta were prepared with iRepertoire HTBI primers and Arm-PCR of CDR3 regions. One entry per CDR3 protein, called by TCRdb with MiXCR from the multiplex PCR reads. The table shows some 500,000 distinct CDR3 sequences, with 13% occurring only once. There are many counts of this clonotype. This sample was shared with a second study, whose subject was T cells in Graves' hyperthyroidism and ophthalmopathy.

The receptor was derived from a man aged 25-40 years with Graves disease. The sample consisted of peripheral blood mononuclear cells (PBMCs), taken at new diagnosis, from a patient treated with antithyroid drugs. This chain connects TRBV12-5 to TRBJ2-6; 10 bases are shared with TRBD1. As DNA, the CDR3 is TGTGCTAGTGGCCCTGGACAGGGGGGCTCTGGGGCCAACGTCCTGACTTTC. This gives the protein CASGPGQGGSGANVLTF.